In its sample, the clone carrying this T cell receptor (beta chain) was seen many times. Its cognate antigen is unknown. The read ends 3 residues shy of where the CDR3 ends; the end is completed using the germline J gene. Most patients and controls had Caucasian heritage. These data are taken from a study of T cell clonality in common variable immunodeficiency. Assay used: immunoSEQ multiplex PCR; TCRdb lists only in-frame clones, some missing. The record shows tens of thousands of clones for this sample, with no singletons present. General study findings and limits: What drives increased CVID clonality needs T cell subpopulation sequencing. Fewer TCRbeta clones were shared among CVID subjects than controls. Patient heterogeneity in the CVID cohort limited correlations between repertoire features and clinical complications. Reportedly, TCR beta sequences from common variable immunodeficiency showed fewer deletions and N-nucleotide insertions.

V dropped 3 bases and J dropped 2 bases, with 13 bases sitting between them. The germline V gene has CDR1 SGHTA and CDR2 FQGTGA. The CDR3 loop spans 15 amino acids. The clonotype comes from a human donor with common variable immunodeficiency. V and J are TRBV7-3 and TRBJ2-5, with D uncertain. The sequencing sample was made of peripheral blood mononuclear cells. This CDR3 reads CASSLGPYSQETQYF. CDR3 bases read: TGTGCCAGCAGCTTGGGCCCATATAGTCAAGAGACC.